This is a list of T cell receptor beta chains from one sample in a study of cytomegalovirus exposure and HLA in healthy donors. The repertoire was sequenced with immunoSEQ multiplex PCR; TCRdb's copy has only in-frame clones and lacks some. In the table there are around 110,000 clones, about 75% of which are singletons. The sequenced sample consisted of PBMCs. Source of these receptors: a male donor in good health and CMV-seropositive. The CDR3 runs from the conserved cysteine through the conserved F or W. A D gene is named only where the DNA matches it firmly. Part of the rows lack a size; the others show once, few, many or a class for expanded clones.

CDR3 protein,CDR3 DNA,D gene,clone size,J gene,V gene
CASSPRGAGAYNEQFF,TGTGCCAGCAGCCCCCGTGGGGCAGGAGCCTACAATGAGCAGTTCTTC,.,.,TRBJ2-1,TRBV11-3
CASSFRPGYTEAFF,TGTGCCAGCAGTTTCCGGCCGGGGTACACTGAAGCTTTCTTT,.,.,TRBJ1-1,TRBV4-2
CASSYGTRMYSNQPQHF,TGTGCCAGCAGCTACGGGACAAGAATGTATAGCAATCAGCCCCAGCATTTT,.,.,TRBJ1-5,TRBV5-6
CASSYGAPTGTGSYEQYF,TGTGCCAGCAGTTACGGGGCCCCGACCGGGACAGGCTCCTACGAGCAGTACTTC,TRBD1,.,TRBJ2-7,TRBV28
CASNRGPEAYNEQFF,TGCGCCAGCAACCGTGGGCCAGAAGCCTACAATGAGCAGTTCTTC,.,few,TRBJ2-1,TRBV5-1
CASSIGLGQNTGELFF,TGTGCCAGCAGCATAGGACTAGGCCAGAACACCGGGGAGCTGTTTTTT,TRBD2,once,TRBJ2-2,TRBV5-4
CASSPTGGDNTEAFF,TGTGCCAGCAGTCCTACAGGGGGGGATAACACTGAAGCTTTCTTT,TRBD1,.,TRBJ1-1,TRBV27
CASSTDRFHEQFF,TGTGCCAGTAGCACGGACAGGTTCCATGAGCAGTTCTTC,TRBD1,.,TRBJ2-1,TRBV19
CASQDYHEQFF,TGTGCCAGTCAGGACTACCATGAGCAGTTCTTC,.,.,TRBJ2-1,TRBV19
CASSPGSYGYTF,TGTGCCAGCAGCCCGGGTAGCTATGGCTACACCTTC,.,.,TRBJ1-2,TRBV5-6
CASSLRDSFSSGNTIYF,TGCGCCAGCAGCCTCCGGGACAGCTTCTCTTCTGGAAACACCATATATTTT,TRBD1,few,TRBJ1-3,TRBV5-1
CASAGLINYEQYF,TGTGCCAGCGCGGGACTCATAAACTACGAGCAGTACTTC,.,.,TRBJ2-7,TRBV2
CASRLLSLSPLHF,TGTGCCAGCAGGCTCCTATCCCTTTCACCCCTCCACTTT,.,.,TRBJ1-6,TRBV28
CASSFNRGLGTEAFF,TGTGCCAGCAGTTTCAACAGGGGGCTTGGGACTGAAGCTTTCTTT,TRBD1,.,TRBJ1-1,TRBV6-5
CAIGGDRGSGELFF,TGTGCCATCGGTGGGGACAGGGGGTCGGGGGAGCTGTTTTTT,TRBD1,.,TRBJ2-2,TRBV10-3
CASSYRNLGYEQYF,TGTGCCAGCAGTTACCGTAATCTCGGCTACGAGCAGTACTTC,.,.,TRBJ2-7,TRBV6-6
CSVESGEQFF,TGCAGCGTTGAATCAGGTGAGCAGTTCTTC,.,once,TRBJ2-1,TRBV29-1
CASSAAGTATYEQYF,TGTGCCAGTAGTGCCGCCGGGACAGCTACCTACGAGCAGTACTTC,TRBD1,.,TRBJ2-7,TRBV19
CASSLAGDRETYEQYF,TGTGCCAGCAGCTTAGCTGGGGACAGGGAAACCTACGAGCAGTACTTC,TRBD1,.,TRBJ2-7,TRBV7-2
CASSSASGNEQYF,TGTGCCAGCAGCTCGGCTAGCGGGAACGAGCAGTACTTC,TRBD2,.,TRBJ2-7,TRBV7-3
CATSRDLGEDEQFF,TGTGCCACCAGCAGAGATCTGGGGGAGGATGAGCAGTTCTTC,.,.,TRBJ2-1,TRBV15
CASSESRAGPYEQYF,TGCGCCAGCAGTGAGTCGCGGGCAGGACCCTACGAGCAGTACTTC,.,.,TRBJ2-7,TRBV10-2
CASSLEFGGPYEQYF,TGTGCCAGCAGTTTAGAATTCGGCGGCCCCTACGAGCAGTACTTC,.,few,TRBJ2-7,TRBV27
CASRRDSSADTQYF,TGTGCCAGCAGGAGGGACTCCTCCGCAGATACGCAGTATTTT,.,.,TRBJ2-3,TRBV6-5
CASSQVGTSVYEQYF,TGCGCCAGCAGCCAAGTCGGGACTAGCGTTTACGAGCAGTACTTC,TRBD2,once,TRBJ2-7,TRBV4-3
CASSPTGPTEAFF,TGTGCCAGCAGTCCTACAGGGCCCACTGAAGCTTTCTTT,.,.,TRBJ1-1,TRBV6-5